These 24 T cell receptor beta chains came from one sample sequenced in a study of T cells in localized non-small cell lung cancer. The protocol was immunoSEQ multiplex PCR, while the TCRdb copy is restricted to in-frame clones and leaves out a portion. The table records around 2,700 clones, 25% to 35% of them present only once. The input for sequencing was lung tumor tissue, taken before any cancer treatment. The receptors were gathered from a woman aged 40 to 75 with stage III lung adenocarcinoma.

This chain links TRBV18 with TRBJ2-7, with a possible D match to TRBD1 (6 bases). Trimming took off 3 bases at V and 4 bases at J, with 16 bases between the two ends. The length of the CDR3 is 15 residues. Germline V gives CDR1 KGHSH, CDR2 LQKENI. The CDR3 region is CASSPLGAGTYEQYF. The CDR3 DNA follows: TGTGCCAGCTCACCTTTGGGGGCAGGAACATACGAGCAGTACTTC.

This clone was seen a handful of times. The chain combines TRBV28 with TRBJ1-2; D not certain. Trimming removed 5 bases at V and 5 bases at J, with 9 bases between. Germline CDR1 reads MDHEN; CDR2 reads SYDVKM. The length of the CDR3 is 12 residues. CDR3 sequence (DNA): TGTGCCAGCAGTACCACCGCTTATGGCTACACCTTC. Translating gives CASSTTAYGYTF.

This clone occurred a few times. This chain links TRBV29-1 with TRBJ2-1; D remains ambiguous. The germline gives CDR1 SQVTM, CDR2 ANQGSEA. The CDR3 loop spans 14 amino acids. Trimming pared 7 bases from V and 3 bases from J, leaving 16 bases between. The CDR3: CSGLLDPGYNEQFF. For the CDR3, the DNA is TGCAGCGGTCTCTTGGACCCGGGCTACAATGAGCAGTTCTTC.

CDR3 in amino acids: CASSWTGTGRNEKLFF. DNA of the CDR3: TGCGCCAGCAGCTGGACCGGGACAGGGCGTAATGAAAAACTGTTTTTT. J is TRBJ1-4 and V is TRBV5-1, with 9 positions matching TRBD1. The germline CDR1 and CDR2 sequences are SGHRS and YFSETQ. This CDR3 comprises 16 residues. The ends lost 3 bases at V and 4 bases at J; junction bases unmatched: 7.

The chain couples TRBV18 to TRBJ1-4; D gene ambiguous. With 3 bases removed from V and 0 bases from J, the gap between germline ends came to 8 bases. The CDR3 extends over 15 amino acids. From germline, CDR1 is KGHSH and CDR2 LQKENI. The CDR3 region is CASSPYSSTNEKLFF. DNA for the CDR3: TGTGCCAGCTCACCCTACAGCTCAACTAATGAAAAACTGTTTTTT. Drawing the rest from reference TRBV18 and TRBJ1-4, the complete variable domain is NAGVMQNPRHLVRRRGQEARLRCSPMKGHSHVYWYRQLPEEGLKFMVYLQKENIIDESGMPKERFSAEFPKEGPSILRIQQVVRGDSAAYFCASSPYSSTNEKLFFGSGTQLSVL.

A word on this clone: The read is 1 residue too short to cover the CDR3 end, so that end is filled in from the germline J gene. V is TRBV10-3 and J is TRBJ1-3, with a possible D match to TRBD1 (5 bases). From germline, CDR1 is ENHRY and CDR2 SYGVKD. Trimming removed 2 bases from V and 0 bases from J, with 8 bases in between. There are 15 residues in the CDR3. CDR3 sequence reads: CAISEGHSSGNTIYF. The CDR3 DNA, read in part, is TGTGCCATCAGTGAGGGACATAGCTCTGGAAACACCATATAT.

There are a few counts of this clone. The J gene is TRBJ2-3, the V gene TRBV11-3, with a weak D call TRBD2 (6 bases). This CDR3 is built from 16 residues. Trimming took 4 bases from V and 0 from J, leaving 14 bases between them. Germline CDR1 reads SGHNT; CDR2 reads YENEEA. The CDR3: CASSSSGDPSTDTQYF. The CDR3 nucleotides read TGTGCCAGCAGCTCCTCGGGGGACCCTAGCACAGATACGCAGTATTTT.

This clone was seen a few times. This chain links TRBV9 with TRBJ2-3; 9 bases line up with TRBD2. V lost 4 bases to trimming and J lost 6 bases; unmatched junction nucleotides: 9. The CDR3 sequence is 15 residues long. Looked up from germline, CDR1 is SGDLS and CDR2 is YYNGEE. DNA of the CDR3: TGTGCCAGCAGCCCCCCGGGACTAGCTTACGATACGCAGTATTTT. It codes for CASSPPGLAYDTQYF.

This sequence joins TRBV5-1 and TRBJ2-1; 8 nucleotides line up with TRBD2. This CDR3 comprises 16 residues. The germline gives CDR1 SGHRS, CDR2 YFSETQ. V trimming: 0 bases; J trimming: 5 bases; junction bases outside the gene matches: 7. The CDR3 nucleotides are TGCGCCAGCAGCTTGGCCGGTGGTAGCGGGAACAATGAGCAGTTCTTC. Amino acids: CASSLAGGSGNNEQFF.

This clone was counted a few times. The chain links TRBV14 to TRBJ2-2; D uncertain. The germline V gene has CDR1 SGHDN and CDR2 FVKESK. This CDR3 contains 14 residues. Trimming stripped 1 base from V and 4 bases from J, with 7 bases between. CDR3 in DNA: TGTGCCAGCAGCCAAGTACTAAGCACCGGGGAGCTGTTTTTT. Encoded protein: CASSQVLSTGELFF. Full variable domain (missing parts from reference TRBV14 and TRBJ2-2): EAGVTQFPSHSVIEKGQTVTLRCDPISGHDNLYWYRRVMGKEIKFLLHFVKESKQDESGMPNNRFLAERTGGTYSTLKVQPAELEDSGVYFCASSQVLSTGELFFGEGSRLTVL.

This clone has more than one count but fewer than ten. The CDR3 loop is CASSPWTGVPYEQYF. The DNA for the CDR3 is TGCGCCAGCAGCCCATGGACAGGGGTACCCTACGAGCAGTACTTC. This chain connects TRBV4-1 to TRBJ2-7; TRBD1 matches at 9 bases. This CDR3 is 15 amino acids long. Unmatched junction bases numbered 6, after V lost 4 bases and J lost 2 bases. CDR1 is MGHRA and CDR2 is YSYEKL in the germline V gene.

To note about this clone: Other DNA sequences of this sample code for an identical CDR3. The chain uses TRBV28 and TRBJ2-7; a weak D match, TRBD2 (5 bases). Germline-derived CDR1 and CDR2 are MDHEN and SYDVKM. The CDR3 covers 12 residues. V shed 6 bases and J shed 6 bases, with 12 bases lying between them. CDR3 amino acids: CASSLGATEQYF. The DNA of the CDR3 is TGTGCCAGCAGCCTGGGAGCGACCGAGCAGTACTTC.

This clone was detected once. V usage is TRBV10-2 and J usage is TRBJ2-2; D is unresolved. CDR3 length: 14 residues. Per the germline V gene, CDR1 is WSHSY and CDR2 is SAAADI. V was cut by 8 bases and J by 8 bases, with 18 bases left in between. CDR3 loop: CASRAAGQRGELFF. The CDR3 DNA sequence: TGCGCCAGCCGGGCCGCAGGTCAGAGAGGGGAGCTGTTTTTT.

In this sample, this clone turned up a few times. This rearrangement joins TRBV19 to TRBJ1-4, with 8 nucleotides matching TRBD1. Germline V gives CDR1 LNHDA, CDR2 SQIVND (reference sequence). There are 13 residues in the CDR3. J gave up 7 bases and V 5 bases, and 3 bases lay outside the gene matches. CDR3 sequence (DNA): TGTGCCAGTAGTCAGGGGGCGGCTGAAAAACTGTTTTTT. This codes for CASSQGAAEKLFF.

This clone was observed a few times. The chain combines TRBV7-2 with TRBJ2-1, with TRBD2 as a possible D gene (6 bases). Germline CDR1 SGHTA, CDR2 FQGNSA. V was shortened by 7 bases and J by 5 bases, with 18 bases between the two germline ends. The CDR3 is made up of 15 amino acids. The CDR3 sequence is CASTPEGTPDNEQFF. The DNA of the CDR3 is TGTGCCAGCACCCCGGAGGGGACCCCTGACAATGAGCAGTTCTTC.

The DNA for the CDR3 is TGCGCCAGCAGCTTGGCCAGAAACACTGAAGCTTTCTTT. Translation: CASSLARNTEAFF. The rearrangement uses TRBV23-1 and TRBJ1-1; unclear D gene. TRBV23-1 is marked as an open reading frame, function uncertain. Deletions cut 6 bases from V and 2 bases from J, with 10 bases between. The length of the CDR3 is 13 residues.

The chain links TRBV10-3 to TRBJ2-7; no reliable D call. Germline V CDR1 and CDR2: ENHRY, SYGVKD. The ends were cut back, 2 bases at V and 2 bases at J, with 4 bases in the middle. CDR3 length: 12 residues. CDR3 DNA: TGTGCCATCAGTGAGGACGCCTACGAGCAGTACTTC. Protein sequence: CAISEDAYEQYF.

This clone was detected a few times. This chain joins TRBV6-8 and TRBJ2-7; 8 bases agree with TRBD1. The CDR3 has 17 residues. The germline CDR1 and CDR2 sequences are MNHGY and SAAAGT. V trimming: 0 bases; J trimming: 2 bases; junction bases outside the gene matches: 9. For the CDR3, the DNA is TGTGCCAGCAGTTACTCGAATCTAGGACAGGGTGCCTACGAGCAGTACTTC. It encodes CASSYSNLGQGAYEQYF.

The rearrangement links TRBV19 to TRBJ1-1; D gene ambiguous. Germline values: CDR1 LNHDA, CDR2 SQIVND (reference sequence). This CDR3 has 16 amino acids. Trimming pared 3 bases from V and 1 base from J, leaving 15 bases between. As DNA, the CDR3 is TGTGCCAGTAGTATGGACGAACTCCACGGGAACACTGAAGCTTTCTTT. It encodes CASSMDELHGNTEAFF.

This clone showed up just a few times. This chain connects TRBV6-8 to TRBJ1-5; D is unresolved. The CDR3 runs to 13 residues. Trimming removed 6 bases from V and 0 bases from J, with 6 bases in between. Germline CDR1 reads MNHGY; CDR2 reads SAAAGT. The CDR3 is CASSSSSNQPQHF. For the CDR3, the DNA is TGTGCCAGCAGCTCCTCTAGCAATCAGCCCCAGCATTTT.

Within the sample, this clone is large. The CDR3 coding sequence is TGTGCCAGTATACCTTCCGCAGGGGCGATCACTGAAGCTTTCTTT. Protein product: CASIPSAGAITEAFF. The chain combines TRBV19 with TRBJ1-1; TRBD1 might be the D (6 bases). Per germline, CDR1 LNHDA and CDR2 SQIVND (reference sequence). The CDR3 length is 15 residues. The ends were cut back, 7 bases at V and 4 bases at J, with 19 bases in the middle.

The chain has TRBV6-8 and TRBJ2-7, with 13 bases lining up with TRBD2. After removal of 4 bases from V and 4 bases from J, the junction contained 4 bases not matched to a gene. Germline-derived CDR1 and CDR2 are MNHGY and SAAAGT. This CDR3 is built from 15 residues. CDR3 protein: CASSSTSGGTYEQYF. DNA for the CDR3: TGTGCCAGCAGTTCGACTAGCGGGGGGACATACGAGCAGTACTTC.

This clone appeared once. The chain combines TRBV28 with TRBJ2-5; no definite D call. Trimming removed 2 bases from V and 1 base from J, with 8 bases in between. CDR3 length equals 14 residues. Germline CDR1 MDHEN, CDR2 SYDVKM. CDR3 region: CASSLHKAQETQYF. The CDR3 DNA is TGTGCCAGCAGTTTACACAAGGCCCAAGAGACCCAGTACTTC.

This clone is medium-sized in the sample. The CDR3 spells CASSSSGTGGHEQYF. CDR3 DNA: TGTGCCAGCAGCTCCTCCGGGACAGGGGGCCACGAGCAGTACTTC. The chain couples TRBV9 to TRBJ2-7; 12 bases are a match to TRBD1. This CDR3 is built from 15 residues. Per germline, CDR1 SGDLS and CDR2 YYNGEE. The V gene end was trimmed by 4 bases and the J gene end by 5 bases; junction bases not matched to a gene: 7.